The rows below give T cell receptor beta chains drawn from one sample of a study of regulatory T cells in long-lasting Graves disease. TCRdb re-derived calls from the multiplex PCR reads in MiXCR, one entry per CDR3 protein. The table records about 610,000 distinct CDR3 sequences, roughly 15% of them present only once. These records were also assigned to another study, of T cells in Graves' hyperthyroidism and ophthalmopathy.

The sample consisted of peripheral blood mononuclear cells (PBMCs), taken at new diagnosis, from a patient treated with antithyroid drugs. These TCRs come from a man aged 18 to 30 with Graves disease. Both conserved end residues are part of each CDR3. D genes are given only for firm matches. Size is stated for part of the rows, as once, few or many counts, or as a class when the clone is expanded.

clone_size: few
cdr3_length: 15
j_call: TRBJ2-2
d_call: -
v_call: TRBV5-5
cdr3_aa: CASSRRDGSTGELFF
cdr3_nt: TGTGCCAGCAGCCGACGGGATGGCAGCACCGGGGAGCTGTTTTTT

clone_size: few
cdr3_length: 15
j_call: TRBJ2-7
d_call: -
v_call: TRBV10-3
cdr3_aa: CAISESDLKSYEQYF
cdr3_nt: TGTGCCATCAGTGAGTCGGACCTTAAGAGCTACGAGCAGTACTTC

clone_size: -
cdr3_length: 14
j_call: TRBJ2-7
d_call: TRBD1
v_call: TRBV5-5
cdr3_aa: CADTLRGLGNEQYF
cdr3_nt: TGTGCCGACACCCTGAGGGGGCTGGGGAATGAGCAGTACTTC

clone_size: -
cdr3_length: 13
j_call: TRBJ2-7
d_call: -
v_call: TRBV7-9
cdr3_aa: CASSPVRGLEQYF
cdr3_nt: TGTGCCAGCAGCCCGGTCCGCGGACTAGAGCAGTACTTC

clone_size: many
cdr3_length: 11
j_call: TRBJ1-4
d_call: -
v_call: TRBV28
cdr3_aa: CASRADEKLFF
cdr3_nt: TGTGCCAGCAGGGCGGACGAAAAACTGTTTTTT

clone_size: -
cdr3_length: 14
j_call: TRBJ2-1
d_call: -
v_call: TRBV7-2
cdr3_aa: CARRGDSSYNEQFF
cdr3_nt: TGTGCCAGAAGGGGGGACAGCTCCTACAATGAGCAGTTCTTC

clone_size: many
cdr3_length: 13
j_call: TRBJ2-7
d_call: -
v_call: TRBV10-1
cdr3_aa: CASSERQYAEQYF
cdr3_nt: TGCGCCAGCAGTGAGCGACAGTATGCCGAGCAGTACTTC

clone_size: many
cdr3_length: 14
j_call: TRBJ2-4
d_call: TRBD2
v_call: TRBV10-3
cdr3_aa: CAISDGREYGIQYF
cdr3_nt: TGTGCCATCAGTGACGGGCGGGAGTACGGCATTCAGTACTTC

clone_size: many
cdr3_length: 15
j_call: TRBJ2-3
d_call: -
v_call: TRBV2
cdr3_aa: CASSASSVFTDTQYF
cdr3_nt: TGTGCCAGCAGTGCCTCTAGCGTATTCACAGATACGCAGTATTTT

clone_size: many
cdr3_length: 15
j_call: TRBJ2-4
d_call: -
v_call: TRBV30
cdr3_aa: CAWSVSEAGKNIQYF
cdr3_nt: TGTGCCTGGAGTGTAAGCGAGGCGGGCAAAAACATTCAGTACTTC

clone_size: many
cdr3_length: 14
j_call: TRBJ2-5
d_call: TRBD1
v_call: TRBV20-1
cdr3_aa: CSASPLRGRETQYF
cdr3_nt: TGCAGTGCTAGCCCGCTCAGGGGGCGAGAGACCCAGTACTTC

clone_size: few
cdr3_length: 17
j_call: TRBJ2-7
d_call: -
v_call: TRBV11-2
cdr3_aa: CASSQPGGGPKTYEQYF
cdr3_nt: TGCGCCAGCAGCCAACCGGGCGGCGGACCGAAGACCTACGAGCAGTACTTC

clone_size: many
cdr3_length: 16
j_call: TRBJ2-3
d_call: TRBD2
v_call: TRBV12-3/TRBV12-4
cdr3_aa: CASSSRLAVGSDTQYF
cdr3_nt: TGTGCCAGCAGTTCCCGACTAGCGGTAGGGTCAGATACGCAGTATTTT

clone_size: -
cdr3_length: 17
j_call: TRBJ1-6
d_call: -
v_call: TRBV27
cdr3_aa: CASSLSVFLGRRSPLHF
cdr3_nt: TGTGCCAGCAGTTTATCGGTCTTTTTGGGACGGAGGTCCCCCCTCCACTTT

clone_size: few
cdr3_length: 15
j_call: TRBJ2-7
d_call: -
v_call: TRBV4-1
cdr3_aa: CASSYGNSATYEQYF
cdr3_nt: TGCGCCAGCAGCTACGGGAACAGCGCCACCTACGAGCAGTACTTC

clone_size: few
cdr3_length: 12
j_call: TRBJ2-7
d_call: -
v_call: TRBV29-1
cdr3_aa: CSVGRQTYEQYF
cdr3_nt: TGCAGCGTCGGACGACAGACCTACGAGCAGTACTTC

clone_size: few
cdr3_length: 14
j_call: TRBJ1-1
d_call: -
v_call: TRBV11-2
cdr3_aa: CASSLTRDSGEAFF
cdr3_nt: TGTGCCAGCAGCTTGACGCGGGACTCGGGTGAAGCTTTCTTT

clone_size: many
cdr3_length: 15
j_call: TRBJ2-2
d_call: TRBD1
v_call: TRBV5-1
cdr3_aa: CASSFGTGNTGELFF
cdr3_nt: TGCGCCAGCAGCTTCGGGACAGGGAACACCGGGGAGCTGTTTTTT

clone_size: many
cdr3_length: 15
j_call: TRBJ1-2
d_call: TRBD1
v_call: TRBV30
cdr3_aa: CAWSVPGQGAGGYTF
cdr3_nt: TGTGCCTGGAGTGTACCGGGACAGGGGGCTGGCGGCTACACCTTC

clone_size: -
cdr3_length: 15
j_call: TRBJ1-1
d_call: -
v_call: TRBV11-1
cdr3_aa: CASSFGQLRHTEAFF
cdr3_nt: TGTGCCAGCAGCTTCGGACAGCTTCGCCACACTGAAGCTTTCTTT

clone_size: few
cdr3_length: 14
j_call: TRBJ1-2
d_call: -
v_call: TRBV10-3
cdr3_aa: CATINGGRGYGYTF
cdr3_nt: TGTGCCACCATTAACGGGGGAAGGGGCTATGGCTACACCTTC

clone_size: -
cdr3_length: 14
j_call: TRBJ1-4
d_call: -
v_call: TRBV20-1
cdr3_aa: CSATYRQAARGLFF
cdr3_nt: TGCAGTGCAACCTACCGACAGGCGGCCCGTGGACTGTTTTTT

clone_size: many
cdr3_length: 12
j_call: TRBJ2-5
d_call: -
v_call: TRBV20-1
cdr3_aa: CSAQLESETQYF
cdr3_nt: TGCAGTGCCCAACTAGAGTCCGAGACCCAGTACTTC

clone_size: many
cdr3_length: 14
j_call: TRBJ2-7
d_call: -
v_call: TRBV5-6
cdr3_aa: CASSLETHSYEQYF
cdr3_nt: TGTGCCAGCAGCTTGGAGACGCACTCCTACGAGCAGTACTTC

clone_size: many
cdr3_length: 16
j_call: TRBJ2-1
d_call: TRBD2
v_call: TRBV3-1
cdr3_aa: CASSQEGLAILNEQFF
cdr3_nt: TGTGCCAGCAGCCAAGAGGGACTAGCTATTTTGAATGAGCAGTTCTTC

clone_size: many
cdr3_length: 15
j_call: TRBJ2-7
d_call: TRBD1
v_call: TRBV6-1
cdr3_aa: CASSPLGGQRSEQYF
cdr3_nt: TGTGCCAGCAGTCCCTTAGGGGGACAGCGCTCCGAGCAGTACTTC

clone_size: many
cdr3_length: 14
j_call: TRBJ2-1
d_call: -
v_call: TRBV25-1
cdr3_aa: CASSGTSGEQLILF
cdr3_nt: TGTGCCAGCAGTGGAACCTCAGGGGAACAGCTAATTCTCTTC

clone_size: many
cdr3_length: 14
j_call: TRBJ2-7
d_call: -
v_call: TRBV5-1
cdr3_aa: CASSLENVASEQYF
cdr3_nt: TGCGCCAGCAGCTTGGAGAACGTGGCCTCCGAGCAGTACTTC

clone_size: -
cdr3_length: 16
j_call: TRBJ2-1
d_call: TRBD2
v_call: TRBV20-1
cdr3_aa: CSASKTSGSSSWEQFF
cdr3_nt: TGCAGTGCTAGCAAAACTAGCGGGAGCAGCAGTTGGGAGCAGTTCTTC

clone_size: few
cdr3_length: 15
j_call: TRBJ1-5
d_call: -
v_call: TRBV27
cdr3_aa: CASSPGVNSNQPQHF
cdr3_nt: TGTGCCAGCAGTCCGGGGGTCAATAGCAATCAGCCCCAGCATTTT

clone_size: -
cdr3_length: 18
j_call: TRBJ1-1
d_call: TRBD1
v_call: TRBV27
cdr3_aa: CASSPTWDRGLGDTEAFF
cdr3_nt: TGTGCCAGCAGTCCAACCTGGGACAGGGGGCTGGGGGACACTGAAGCTTTCTTT

clone_size: -
cdr3_length: 15
j_call: TRBJ2-2
d_call: -
v_call: TRBV27
cdr3_aa: CASGRAGGVTGELFF
cdr3_nt: TGTGCCAGCGGGAGGGCAGGGGGCGTTACCGGGGAGCTGTTTTTT

clone_size: -
cdr3_length: 11
j_call: TRBJ1-1
d_call: -
v_call: TRBV5-6
cdr3_aa: CASSLFSEAFF
cdr3_nt: TGTGCCAGCAGCTTGTTCTCTGAAGCTTTCTTT

clone_size: -
cdr3_length: 16
j_call: TRBJ2-1
d_call: TRBD2
v_call: TRBV5-1
cdr3_aa: CASSRSASGSMDEQFF
cdr3_nt: TGCGCCAGCAGCCGCTCAGCTAGCGGGAGTATGGATGAGCAGTTCTTC

clone_size: many
cdr3_length: 14
j_call: TRBJ2-7
d_call: -
v_call: TRBV28
cdr3_aa: CASSLSAGVGEQYF
cdr3_nt: TGTGCCAGCAGTTTATCGGCAGGCGTGGGGGAGCAGTACTTC

clone_size: many
cdr3_length: 15
j_call: TRBJ1-4
d_call: TRBD1
v_call: TRBV30
cdr3_aa: CAWSVGGQRNEKLFF
cdr3_nt: TGTGCCTGGAGTGTTGGGGGACAGCGAAATGAAAAACTGTTTTTT

clone_size: many
cdr3_length: 16
j_call: TRBJ2-7
d_call: TRBD1
v_call: TRBV27
cdr3_aa: CASSLGRRQGTYEQYF
cdr3_nt: TGTGCCAGCAGTTTGGGGCGAAGACAGGGGACCTACGAGCAGTACTTC